This T cell receptor (beta chain) emerged from a study of blood T cell repertoires in COVID-19. Overall study: COVID-19 samples from acute and convalescent phases originated in the United States, Italy and Spain. In each case, the material was cDNA or gDNA derived from T cells, B-cell-depleted T cells, or PBMCs.

Authors' methods: Reference gene primer amplification gave nucleated cell count estimates. Repertoires were generated with immunoSEQ multiplex PCR, while TCRdb's copy carries only in-frame clones and drops some. V, J and clone size are those of that table, while D and trimming were read from the DNA. The sample has 150,000 to 200,000 clones; approximately 79% are singletons. The sample taken for sequencing was peripheral blood. This clonotype was obtained from a woman in her seventies with acute or convalescent COVID-19.

The DNA for the CDR3 is TGTGCCAGCAGCCGGGGGTACGAGCAGTACTTC. Residues: CASSRGYEQYF. The chain recombines TRBV5-6 with TRBJ2-7; D is perhaps TRBD2 (6 bases). The V gene lost 4 bases and the J gene lost 4 bases, with 6 bases spanning the gap. In germline, CDR1 is SGHDT, CDR2 YYEEEE. The CDR3 is 11 residues long. Together with reference TRBV5-6 and TRBJ2-7, the CDR3 gives the full variable domain: DAGVTQSPTHLIKTRGQQVTLRCSPKSGHDTVSWYQQALGQGPQFIFQYYEEEERQRGNFPDRFSGHQFPNYSSELNVNALLLGDSALYLCASSRGYEQYFGPGTRLTVT.